Detailed here is one T cell receptor beta chain. Its specificity is not known. This specimen comes from a study of response to subunit inactivated influenza vaccine. TCRdb re-called the RT-PCR reads through MiXCR, storing one row per CDR3 protein. The data hold some 500,000 distinct CDR3 sequences, with under 15% observed a single time. There are 13 residues in the CDR3. The germline gives CDR1 SGHVS, CDR2 FQNEAQ. Deletions cut 3 bases from V and 4 bases from J, with 7 bases between. Study-level findings and limits: T cells newly recruited by each seasonal influenza vaccination are few, the authors suggested.

Material: PBMCs from blood, obtained roughly 48 days after vaccination. J is TRBJ1-5 and V is TRBV7-8; the D is unclear. The receptor comes from a man aged 50 to 59 who received an inactivated influenza vaccine. CDR3 sequence reads: CASSFGVNQPQHF. CDR3 DNA sequence: TGTGCCAGCAGCTTTGGGGTAAATCAGCCCCAGCATTTT.